This is a list of T cell receptor beta chains from one sample in a study of T cell responses to AZD1222 COVID-19 vaccine. This table comes from immunoSEQ multiplex PCR, and its TCRdb copy is limited to in-frame clones, with some not included. The sample includes around 100,000 clones, roughly nine tenths of them seen just once. Sequencing was performed on peripheral blood, taken on day 0 of AZD1222 vaccination. Receptors were obtained from an adult in good health. The CDR3 runs from the conserved cysteine through the conserved F or W. D genes are given only for firm matches. A row's size may be missing; if present it is once, few, many or a size class.

d_gene	v_gene	j_gene	abundance	CDR3nt	CDR3aa
TRBD1	TRBV10-2	TRBJ1-4	NA	TGCGCCAGCAGTGATCAGGGGGGTGAAAAACTGTTTTTT	CASSDQGGEKLFF
NA	TRBV4-2	TRBJ1-1	NA	TGTGCCAGCAGCCAAGGGGGAAGTGGTGAAGCTTTCTTT	CASSQGGSGEAFF
NA	TRBV5-1	TRBJ1-5	NA	TGCGCCAGCAGCTTGAATTCTAGGGGTTCTGATTTTAACTTAATCAGTCAGCCCCAGCATTTT	CASSLNSRGSDFNLISQPQHF
NA	TRBV5-1	TRBJ1-2	NA	TGCGCCAGCAGCTTGGGTCTTGGCTACACCTTC	CASSLGLGYTF
NA	TRBV7-3	TRBJ2-3	NA	TGTGCCAGCAGCCCCGGGTCAGATACGCAGTATTTT	CASSPGSDTQYF
NA	TRBV10-3	TRBJ1-5	NA	TGTGCCATCAGCGCGGATGGCAATCAGCCCCAGCATTTT	CAISADGNQPQHF
NA	TRBV3-1/TRBV3-2	TRBJ2-7	NA	TGTGCCAGCAGCCCCTGGGCGGGTGACTACGAGCAGTACTTC	CASSPWAGDYEQYF
TRBD1	TRBV7-9	TRBJ2-2	NA	TGTGCCAGCAGCTTGGGACAGGGGGACACCGGGGAGCTGTTTTTT	CASSLGQGDTGELFF
TRBD2	TRBV5-6	TRBJ2-1	once	TGTGCCAGCAGCTTAACCGGGACTAGCGGAAGGAATGAGCAGTTCTTC	CASSLTGTSGRNEQFF
NA	TRBV6-6	TRBJ2-7	NA	TGTGCCAGCAGGGAGGGATTAGGCGAGCAGTACTTC	CASREGLGEQYF